Shown below are 9 T cell receptor beta chains from a single sample sequenced in a study of CD8 T cells in ankylosing spondylitis. TCRdb processed the 5' RACE reads anew with MiXCR; each CDR3 protein has one entry. The sample consists of more than 150,000 distinct CDR3 sequences, about 20% of them appearing once. Sequences were obtained from blood, either unsorted or a sorted T cell fraction (not recorded which). The receptors were gathered from a male donor aged 10 to 30 with ankylosing spondylitis or in good health (not recorded which).

The J gene is TRBJ2-3, the V gene TRBV12-3 or TRBV12-4, with D unclear. The CDR3 consists of 13 residues. Trimming pared 0 bases from V and 5 bases from J, leaving 6 bases between. The CDR3 spells CASSLAVIDTQYF. The CDR3, as DNA: TGTGCCAGCAGTTTAGCGGTTATAGATACGCAGTATTTT.

This clonotype was seen repeatedly, ten times or more. The chain has TRBV10-3 and TRBJ2-2, with D unclear. V was pared by 2 bases and J by 6 bases, with 7 bases between. Germline loops: CDR1 ENHRY, CDR2 SYGVKD. The CDR3 runs 13 residues. The CDR3 DNA reads TGTGCCATCAGTGAGATGGTTCCCGGGGAGCTGTTTTTT. It encodes CAISEMVPGELFF.

This clonotype was seen ten or more times. The genes are TRBV6-2 or TRBV6-3 and TRBJ2-7; no reliable D call. Trimming took 10 bases from V and 3 from J, leaving 10 bases between them. The CDR3 extends over 11 amino acids. Germline CDR1 is MNHEY and CDR2 is SVGEGT. In DNA, the CDR3 is TGTGCCATCAGAGTTTTCTACGAGCAGTACTTC. Translating gives CAIRVFYEQYF.

This clonotype was seen at least ten times. V gene TRBV18 combines with J gene TRBJ1-1, with D hard to call. CDR1 KGHSH and CDR2 LQKENI come from the germline V gene. V dropped 3 bases and J dropped 0 bases, with 11 bases sitting between them. The CDR3 loop spans 15 amino acids. CDR3: CASSPYGSMNTEAFF. Here the CDR3 DNA reads TGTGCCAGCTCACCCTACGGATCCATGAACACTGAAGCTTTCTTT. The complete variable domain, with remaining parts taken from reference TRBV18 and TRBJ1-1, reads NAGVMQNPRHLVRRRGQEARLRCSPMKGHSHVYWYRQLPEEGLKFMVYLQKENIIDESGMPKERFSAEFPKEGPSILRIQQVVRGDSAAYFCASSPYGSMNTEAFFGQGTRLTVV.

This clonotype has a count of ten or more. The chain recombines TRBV5-4 with TRBJ2-6; the D gene is possibly TRBD2 (7 bases). Germline V CDR1 and CDR2: SGHNT, YYREEE (reference sequence). V lost 4 bases and J lost 2, with 19 bases in between. The CDR3 has 18 residues. The CDR3, as DNA: TGTGCCAGCAGCCCTACGTCGGGGGGCCCAACTGGGGCCAACGTCCTGACTTTC. This codes for CASSPTSGGPTGANVLTF.

This clonotype was seen repeatedly, ten times or more. The chain combines TRBV28 with TRBJ2-7, with D tentatively TRBD1 (5 bases). V dropped 3 bases and J dropped 4 bases, with 13 bases sitting between them. Germline values: CDR1 MDHEN, CDR2 SYDVKM. The CDR3 loop spans 14 amino acids. This CDR3 is CASSLGRPTYEQYF. The CDR3 DNA reads TGTGCCAGCAGTTTGGGGCGGCCTACGTACGAGCAGTACTTC.

The table lists this clonotype with many counts. The V call is TRBV25-1, the J call TRBJ2-5; 8 positions agree with TRBD2. This CDR3 region has 15 residues. Germline V gene lookup returns CDR1 MGHDK and CDR2 SYGVNS. Trimming took 7 bases from V and 4 from J; bases not matched to a gene: 11. The CDR3 DNA sequence: TGTGCCAGCACCGTCCCCGGGACTAGTGGAGAGACCCAGTACTTC. Encoded protein: CASTVPGTSGETQYF. Looking up the rest from reference TRBV25-1 and TRBJ2-5 gives the full variable domain: EADIYQTPRYLVIGTGKKITLECSQTMGHDKMYWYQQDPGMELHLIHYSYGVNSTEKGDLSSESTVSRIRTEHFPLTLESARPSHTSQYLCASTVPGTSGETQYFGPGTRLLVL.

This clonotype was counted only a few times. J is TRBJ2-3 and V is TRBV29-1; 9 nucleotides match TRBD2. The V and J ends lost 4 bases and 4 bases, in that order; junction bases with no gene match: 0. CDR3 size: 12 residues. Germline assignment: CDR1 SQVTM and CDR2 ANQGSEA. The chain's CDR3 is CSVVAGADTQYF. In nucleotides, the CDR3 is TGCAGCGTTGTAGCGGGAGCAGATACGCAGTATTTT.

CDR3 DNA sequence: TGCGCCAGCAGCCAATACGGAGGGCCCTACGAGCAGTACTTC. Protein: CASSQYGGPYEQYF. The chain uses TRBV4-3 and TRBJ2-7; weak D call: TRBD2 (6 bases). The V end was cut by 2 bases, the J end by 2 bases, with 10 bases between. The CDR3 runs to 14 residues. From germline, CDR1 is LGHNA and CDR2 YSLEER.